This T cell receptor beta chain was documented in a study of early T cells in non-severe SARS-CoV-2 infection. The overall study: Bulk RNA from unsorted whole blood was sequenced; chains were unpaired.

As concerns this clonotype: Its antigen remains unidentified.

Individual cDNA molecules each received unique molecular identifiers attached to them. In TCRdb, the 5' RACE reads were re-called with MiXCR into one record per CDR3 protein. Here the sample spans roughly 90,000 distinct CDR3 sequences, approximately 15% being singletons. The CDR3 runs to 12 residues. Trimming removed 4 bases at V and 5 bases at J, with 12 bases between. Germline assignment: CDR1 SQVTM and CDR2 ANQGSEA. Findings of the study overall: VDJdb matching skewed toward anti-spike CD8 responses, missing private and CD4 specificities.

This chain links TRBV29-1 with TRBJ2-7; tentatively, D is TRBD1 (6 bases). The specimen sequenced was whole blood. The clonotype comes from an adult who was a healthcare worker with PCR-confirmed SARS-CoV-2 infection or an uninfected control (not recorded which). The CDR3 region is CSVAQGTHEQYV. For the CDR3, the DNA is TGCAGCGTTGCCCAGGGGACCCACGAGCAGTACGTC.